The clone carrying this T cell receptor (beta chain) has just one count. Its antigen is as yet unknown. The CDR3 is 13 residues long. V shed 4 bases and J shed 7 bases, with 13 bases lying between them. Germline V gene lookup returns CDR1 MNHNS and CDR2 SASEGT. Researchers ran the PCR with 60 Vbeta and 13 Jbeta primers. Profiling relied on immunoSEQ multiplex PCR, and the TCRdb table lists in-frame clones only, not all of them. The table includes 70,000 or so clones, 75% to 90% detected once. This sample is drawn from a study of cytomegalovirus exposure and HLA in healthy donors. Study findings and constraints: According to a later analysis, donors in an Asian-associated ancestry cluster reportedly had fewer N-insertions than the approximately 620-donor mean.

V is TRBV6-1 and J is TRBJ2-5, with TRBD2 as a possible D gene (7 bases). Source material: PBMCs. The clonotype was recovered from a woman in her twenties or thirties in good health and CMV-seronegative. The CDR3 coding sequence is TGTGCCAGCAGTGTCGCTAGGGGGGGGACCCAGTACTTC. The encoded protein is CASSVARGGTQYF.